This entry lists 21 T cell receptor beta chains sequenced from one sample in a study of control samples from healthy donors and cancer patients. Sequencing was performed with immunoSEQ multiplex PCR; in TCRdb, only in-frame clones are kept and a portion is missing. The sample has around 120,000 clones; 88% are singletons. Input material: blood. Receptor source: a man aged 35 to 55 in good health.

In DNA, the CDR3 is TGTGCCAGCAGCCATCAGGAGATCTATGGCTACACCTTC. This codes for CASSHQEIYGYTF. The chain uses TRBV5-5 and TRBJ1-2; D is undetermined. Germline lookup yields CDR1 SGHKS and CDR2 YYEKEE (reference sequence). The CDR3 contains 13 residues. Trimming removed 4 bases at V and 4 bases at J, with 11 bases between.

This chain links TRBV2 with TRBJ1-5; 7 bases are shared with TRBD1. V lost 4 bases, J lost 6 bases, and 6 bases stayed unmatched. The CDR3 spans 14 residues. Germline loops: CDR1 SNHLY, CDR2 FYNNEI. The CDR3 is CASSGQGFPQPQHF. The DNA for the CDR3 is TGTGCCAGCAGTGGACAGGGTTTCCCTCAGCCCCAGCATTTT.

Here the CDR3 DNA reads TGCGCCAGCAGCTTTGCGGGAGGGATTGGCTATGGCTACACCTTC. Translated, it gives CASSFAGGIGYGYTF. The V call is TRBV5-1, the J call TRBJ1-2; no clear D gene. This CDR3 has 15 residues. V was cut by 2 bases and J by 4 bases, with 15 bases left in between. Germline values: CDR1 SGHRS, CDR2 YFSETQ.

The gene calls are TRBV7-9 and TRBJ2-5; 9 bases are shared with TRBD1. J gave up 2 bases and V 11 bases, and 3 bases lay outside the gene matches. The germline V gene has CDR1 SEHNR and CDR2 FQNEAQ (reference sequence). The CDR3 contains 12 residues. CDR3 region: CALGQGQETQYF. CDR3 DNA: TGTGCCCTAGGACAGGGGCAAGAGACCCAGTACTTC.

This chain connects TRBV10-3 to TRBJ1-5; D call uncertain. With 3 bases removed from V and 5 bases from J, the gap between germline ends came to 11 bases. The CDR3 runs to 14 residues. From germline, CDR1 is ENHRY and CDR2 SYGVKD. Written as DNA, the CDR3 is TGTGCCATCAGTGACCCGACGGAGGATCAGCCCCAGCATTTT. Residues: CAISDPTEDQPQHF.

This clone was detected once. The junction does not match germline at one end; this may be a read error. V gene TRBV29-1 combines with J gene TRBJ2-7; D ambiguous. The CDR3 covers 11 residues. The germline V gene encodes CDR1 SQVTM and CDR2 ANQGSEA. CDR3 loop: CSVSRNYGQYF. The CDR3 DNA reads TGCAGCGTCAGCAGGAACTACGGGCAGTACTTC.

The count of this clone is one. This chain connects TRBV5-4 to TRBJ1-1; the D gene is possibly TRBD1 (5 bases). This CDR3 spans 14 amino acids. V lost 1 base, J lost 2 bases, and 9 bases lay in between. Germline V CDR1 and CDR2: SGHNT, YYREEE (reference sequence). Here the CDR3 DNA reads TGTGCCAGCAGCTTGCAGGGAATCAACACTGAAGCTTTCTTT. Residues: CASSLQGINTEAFF.

This chain connects TRBV4-1 to TRBJ2-2; D gene unclear. Germline V lookup: CDR1 MGHRA, CDR2 YSYEKL. The CDR3 runs 14 residues. V lost 3 bases to trimming and J lost 1 base, with 6 bases between them. The CDR3: CASSQMGNTGELFF. The CDR3 region has the DNA TGCGCCAGCAGCCAGATGGGGAACACCGGGGAGCTGTTTTTT.

V gene TRBV18 combines with J gene TRBJ1-5; 8 bases are shared with TRBD1. The CDR3 extends over 16 amino acids. Losses at the gene ends were 3 bases for V and 1 base for J; bases not matched to a gene: 5. The germline V gene encodes CDR1 KGHSH and CDR2 LQKENI. The CDR3 loop reads CASSPGQGLSNQPQHF. CDR3 in DNA: TGTGCCAGCTCACCCGGACAGGGATTAAGCAATCAGCCCCAGCATTTT.

The V and J genes are TRBV24-1 and TRBJ2-2; 7 bases fit TRBD1. The germline V gene encodes CDR1 KGHDR and CDR2 SFDVKD. The CDR3 loop spans 16 amino acids. Trimming took 0 bases from V and 2 from J; bases not matched to a gene: 2. CDR3 DNA sequence: TGTGCCACCAGTGATTTGGGGGACAGCAACACCGGGGAGCTGTTTTTT. This sequence encodes CATSDLGDSNTGELFF.

The rearrangement uses TRBV9 and TRBJ1-1; D perhaps matches TRBD1 (5 bases). The length of the CDR3 is 16 residues. The V end was cut by 3 bases, the J end by 2 bases, with 17 bases between. CDR1 is SGDLS, CDR2 YYNGEE, per germline. DNA of the CDR3: TGTGCCAGCAGCGCCCCCCAGGGATTAGGAAACACTGAAGCTTTCTTT. Residues: CASSAPQGLGNTEAFF.

This chain joins TRBV15 and TRBJ1-5; D unresolved. The CDR3 spans 12 residues. Per the germline V gene, CDR1 is LNHNV and CDR2 is YYDKDF (reference sequence). V gave up 3 bases and J gave up 7 bases, with 7 bases separating them. CDR3 DNA: TGTGCCACCAGCAGGGGGAACCAGCCCCAGCATTTT. As protein: CATSRGNQPQHF.

The chain links TRBV30 to TRBJ1-2; D remains ambiguous. The CDR3 sequence is 12 residues long. V was trimmed by 0 bases and J by 7 bases, leaving 9 bases between them. The germline V gene has CDR1 GTSNPN and CDR2 SVGIG (reference sequence). This chain's CDR3 is CAWSVLLGGYTF. In DNA form, the CDR3 reads TGTGCCTGGAGTGTACTTTTGGGTGGCTACACCTTC.

This rearrangement joins TRBV29-1 to TRBJ2-5, with D perhaps matching TRBD1 or TRBD2 (6 bases each). The V gene lost 3 bases and the J gene lost 5 bases, with 16 bases spanning the gap. Germline values: CDR1 SQVTM, CDR2 ANQGSEA. The CDR3 loop spans 14 amino acids. The CDR3 DNA follows: TGCAGCGTTGACCGGGGGCCAGCCAGCGAGACCCAGTACTTC. Residues: CSVDRGPASETQYF.

This chain's CDR3 is CSVEVSYEQYF. In DNA form, the CDR3 reads TGCAGCGTCGAGGTTTCCTACGAGCAGTACTTC. The chain recombines TRBV29-1 with TRBJ2-7, with D hard to call. Trimming shortened V by 6 bases and J by 1 base, and 7 bases separated the two germline ends. Germline V gene sequence: CDR1 SQVTM, CDR2 ANQGSEA. This CDR3 region has 11 residues.

The chain recombines TRBV9 with TRBJ1-1, with D hard to call. CDR1 SGDLS and CDR2 YYNGEE come from the germline V gene. V was clipped by 3 bases and J by 11 bases, with 17 bases between them. CDR3 length: 13 residues. CDR3 sequence: CASSAGREAGAFF. CDR3 DNA: TGTGCCAGCAGCGCCGGAAGGGAGGCCGGGGCTTTCTTT.

The V call is TRBV12-3 or TRBV12-4, the J call TRBJ1-5; D uncertain. The CDR3 consists of 12 residues. The germline V and J ends were trimmed by 6 bases and 6 bases, with 9 bases remaining between them. The CDR3 DNA is TGTGCCAGCAGCCCTATGGGTCAGCCCCAGCATTTT. As protein: CASSPMGQPQHF.

V gene TRBV15 combines with J gene TRBJ2-2, with 10 bases aligning to TRBD1. Germline V gene sequence: CDR1 LNHNV, CDR2 YYDKDF (reference sequence). V shed 5 bases and J 3 bases; nucleotides not matched to a gene: 3. The CDR3 consists of 15 residues. CDR3 sequence: CATSEGQGYTGELFF. The CDR3 DNA follows: TGTGCCACCAGCGAGGGACAGGGGTACACCGGGGAGCTGTTTTTT.

This clone has just one count. For the CDR3, the DNA is TGTGCCAGCAGCTTCTTAGGGGAGGGCGAGCAGTACTTC. Its protein product is CASSFLGEGEQYF. The chain uses TRBV5-6 and TRBJ2-7, with 7 nucleotides matching TRBD2. Unmatched junction bases numbered 5, after V lost 2 bases and J lost 6 bases. The CDR3 has 13 amino acids. Germline lookup yields CDR1 SGHDT and CDR2 YYEEEE. The full variable domain, with the rest looked up from reference TRBV5-6 and TRBJ2-7, is DAGVTQSPTHLIKTRGQQVTLRCSPKSGHDTVSWYQQALGQGPQFIFQYYEEEERQRGNFPDRFSGHQFPNYSSELNVNALLLGDSALYLCASSFLGEGEQYFGPGTRLTVT.

The rearrangement links TRBV6-5 to TRBJ1-1; tentative D call: TRBD1 (6 bases). CDR1 is MNHEY and CDR2 is SVGAGI in the germline V gene. CDR3 length: 14 residues. Trimming stripped 6 bases from V and 4 bases from J, with 15 bases between. The CDR3 here is CASSTVRGGTEAFF. The CDR3 DNA is TGTGCCAGCAGCACCGTGAGGGGGGGCACTGAAGCTTTCTTT.

This rearrangement joins TRBV6-5 to TRBJ1-2; D might be TRBD1 (5 bases). Germline V gene lookup returns CDR1 MNHEY and CDR2 SVGAGI. The CDR3 runs to 12 residues. V was trimmed by 6 bases and J by 10 bases, leaving 15 bases between them. The DNA for the CDR3 is TGTGCCAGCAGAGGGGAGGGCGTCCTCTACACCTTC. Translated: CASRGEGVLYTF.